One sample yielded the 28 T cell receptor beta chains listed below, sequenced in a study of blood T cells in healthy people across ages. A J-beta primer mix and a sample-barcoded 5' primer were used in a second PCR of about 7 to 12 cycles. TCRdb re-analysed the 5' RACE reads in MiXCR, keeping a single row per CDR3 protein. The data show approximately 1.5 million distinct CDR3 sequences, roughly 43% seen once. Source material: blood. These receptors originate from a young woman in good health.

This clonotype was counted a few times. The rearrangement uses TRBV9 and TRBJ1-1; D gene unclear. Germline-derived CDR1 and CDR2 are SGDLS and YYNGEE. The CDR3 sequence is 13 residues long. V was clipped by 4 bases and J by 11 bases, with 18 bases between them. The CDR3 DNA is TGTGCCAGCAGCATTAGCCGGGCCGGAGAGGCTTTCTTT. This codes for CASSISRAGEAFF.

The V call is TRBV20-1, the J call TRBJ2-3; D is possibly TRBD2 (7 bases). V was pared by 2 bases and J by 0 bases, with 12 bases between. The CDR3 totals 15 residues. Germline lookup yields CDR1 DFQATT and CDR2 SNEGSKA (reference sequence). CDR3 in DNA: TGCAGTGCTAGAAGGGGGGGGGCCAGCACAGATACGCAGTATTTT. This sequence encodes CSARRGGASTDTQYF.

The chain joins TRBV6-2 or TRBV6-3 to TRBJ1-3; D possibly corresponds to TRBD1 (5 bases). This CDR3 contains 14 residues. Trimming left V 8 bases short and J 2 bases short, with 13 bases between. Germline CDR1 is MNHEY and CDR2 is SVGEGT. The CDR3 DNA is TGTGCCAGCGGAAACGGGGGAACTGGAAACACCATATATTTT. Protein sequence: CASGNGGTGNTIYF.

The sample holds a few counts of this clonotype. The CDR3: CACAREESAYNEQFF. The CDR3, as DNA: TGTGCCTGCGCGAGGGAGGAATCGGCGTACAATGAGCAGTTCTTC. V and J are TRBV6-5 and TRBJ2-1; D may be TRBD2 (6 bases). Trimming cost V 11 bases and J 4 bases, with 21 bases left between them. Germline values: CDR1 MNHEY, CDR2 SVGAGI. The CDR3 has 15 residues.

This clonotype occurred a few times. This chain connects TRBV7-2 to TRBJ2-7; TRBD1 agrees at 10 bases. CDR1 is SGHTA, CDR2 FQGNSA, per germline. This CDR3 comprises 16 residues. V lost 3 bases, J lost 5 bases, and 10 bases stayed unmatched. CDR3 DNA: TGTGCCAGCAGCTTCAGCCTCGGGACAGGGGCCCACGAGCAGTACTTC. This translates into CASSFSLGTGAHEQYF. Filled out from reference TRBV7-2 and TRBJ2-7, the complete variable domain reads GAGVSQSPSNKVTEKGKDVELRCDPISGHTALYWYRQSLGQGLEFLIYFQGNSAPDKSGLPSDRFSAERTGGSVSTLTIQRTQQEDSAVYLCASSFSLGTGAHEQYFGPGTRLTVT.

This clonotype was recorded a few times. The gene calls are TRBV9 and TRBJ1-1; D is undetermined. Per the germline V gene, CDR1 is SGDLS and CDR2 is YYNGEE. This CDR3 comprises 17 residues. Between the trimmed V and J ends, which lost 2 bases and 0 bases, there was a span of 17 bases. The CDR3 sequence: CASSVGNRIKLNTEAFF. The CDR3 DNA is TGTGCCAGCAGCGTCGGGAACCGCATTAAACTGAACACTGAAGCTTTCTTT.

The chain recombines TRBV6-5 with TRBJ1-5; no reliable D call. Germline-derived CDR1 and CDR2 are MNHEY and SVGAGI. The V gene lost 4 bases and the J gene lost 5 bases, with 12 bases spanning the gap. The CDR3 is 14 amino acids. CDR3 sequence reads: CASSSRRHYQPQHF. Written as DNA, the CDR3 is TGTGCCAGCAGTTCCCGGAGGCACTATCAGCCCCAGCATTTT.

This clonotype came up a few times. This rearrangement joins TRBV18 to TRBJ2-4; D might be TRBD2 (6 bases). The J call may be wrong; the DNA end is better matched by TRBJ2-5. CDR3 size: 13 residues. In germline, CDR1 is KGHSH, CDR2 LQKENI. The CDR3 here is CASSGGIQETQYF. In DNA, the CDR3 is TGTGCCAGCTCAGGGGGGATACAAGAGACCCAGTACTTC.

The chain employs TRBV20-1 and TRBJ1-1; D unresolved. The V and J ends lost 6 bases and 0 bases respectively, with 8 bases between them. The CDR3 covers 12 residues. Germline V lookup: CDR1 DFQATT, CDR2 SNEGSKA (reference sequence). The chain's CDR3 is CSADQLNTEAFF. The DNA for the CDR3 is TGCAGTGCAGATCAATTGAACACTGAAGCTTTCTTT.

This clonotype was recorded a few times. The rearrangement links TRBV10-3 to TRBJ1-1; 7 bases match TRBD1. J lost 7 bases, V lost 3 bases, and 26 bases had no gene match. CDR3 length: 20 amino acids. The germline gives CDR1 ENHRY, CDR2 SYGVKD. In DNA form, the CDR3 reads TGTGCCATCAGTGACCCACGTTCTCAGTCGACAGGGTGGAGAGCGGGTGAAGCTTTCTTT. Protein: CAISDPRSQSTGWRAGEAFF.

This clonotype was counted a single time. The rearrangement links TRBV2 to TRBJ2-5, with D possibly being TRBD2 (6 bases). The CDR3 totals 11 residues. The V gene's germline CDR1 is SNHLY and CDR2 FYNNEI. Between the trimmed V and J ends, which lost 5 bases and 10 bases, there was a span of 11 bases. The CDR3 protein is CASSLAGIQYF. CDR3 bases: TGTGCCAGCAGTCTGGCGGGAATCCAGTACTTC.

The chain has TRBV7-3 and TRBJ2-3; 9 bases agree with TRBD2. This CDR3 is built from 16 residues. In germline, CDR1 is SGHTA, CDR2 FQGTGA. V dropped 5 bases and J dropped 0; count of bases not matched to a gene: 6. CDR3 nucleotides: TGTGCCAGCAGCCCTACTAGCGGGCCTAGCACAGATACGCAGTATTTT. Amino acid sequence: CASSPTSGPSTDTQYF.

The chain combines TRBV10-3 with TRBJ2-1; TRBD2 might be the D (7 bases). Trimming removed 4 bases from V and 10 bases from J, with 17 bases in between. The CDR3 sequence is 14 residues long. Germline loops: CDR1 ENHRY, CDR2 SYGVKD. The CDR3 loop reads CAISGGGALDEQFF. The CDR3 DNA is TGTGCCATCAGTGGGGGGGGCGCGTTGGACGAGCAGTTCTTC.

The table lists this clonotype with a few counts. This chain joins TRBV11-2 and TRBJ2-4; 9 bases align to TRBD2. CDR3 length: 18 amino acids. After removal of 3 bases from V and 7 bases from J, the junction contained 16 bases not matched to a gene. Germline V gene data show CDR1 as SGHAT and CDR2 as FQNNGV. The CDR3 DNA reads TGTGCCAGCAGCTTCTTGGGCAATACCGGGACTAGCAGGAACATTCAGTACTTC. Its protein product is CASSFLGNTGTSRNIQYF.

On this clonotype: One base away lies a much larger clone, so this may be a sequencing read error. DNA for the CDR3: TGTGCCAGCAGCCCCAATACAGCGGGAGGAGAGGCCCAGTACTTC. Translation: CASSPNTAGGEAQYF. V and J are TRBV7-2 and TRBJ2-7; 9 bases line up with TRBD2. CDR3 length equals 15 residues. V was pared by 5 bases and J by 10 bases, with 15 bases of the junction left unmatched. Germline V lookup: CDR1 SGHTA, CDR2 FQGNSA.

This rearrangement joins TRBV20-1 to TRBJ2-1; D may be TRBD2 (7 bases). The tail of the sequence fits TRBJ2-7 better, so the J call may be wrong. The CDR3 consists of 14 residues. Germline V gene data show CDR1 as DFQATT and CDR2 as SNEGSKA (reference sequence). DNA for the CDR3: TGCAGTGCTAGAAGGGGGGGGGCATACAATGAGCAGTACTTC. This encodes CSARRGGAYNEQYF.

This clonotype was found a few times. The V call is TRBV7-9, the J call TRBJ1-6; D not resolved. This CDR3 spans 12 amino acids. The V end was cut by 5 bases, the J end by 8 bases, with 7 bases between. The germline V gene encodes CDR1 SEHNR and CDR2 FQNEAQ (reference sequence). The CDR3 spells CASSKQDSPLHF. The CDR3 bases are TGTGCCAGCAGCAAGCAAGATTCACCCCTCCACTTT.

Only a few counts were recorded for this clonotype. This sequence joins TRBV4-1 and TRBJ2-3; D ambiguous. The V end was cut by 1 base, the J end by 7 bases, with 9 bases between. Per the germline V gene, CDR1 is MGHRA and CDR2 is YSYEKL. CDR3 size: 13 residues. This CDR3 reads CASSQGRTNTQYF. The CDR3 nucleotides read TGCGCCAGCAGCCAAGGTCGAACCAATACGCAGTATTTT.

The rearrangement links TRBV12-3 or TRBV12-4 to TRBJ2-7; 12 bases line up with TRBD2. Trimming cost V 6 bases and J 4 bases; bases outside gene matches: 7. The CDR3 contains 15 residues. The CDR3 reads CASSSSGRASYEQYF. DNA of the CDR3: TGTGCCAGCAGCTCTAGCGGGAGGGCCTCGTACGAGCAGTACTTC.

This clonotype was observed once. This rearrangement joins TRBV9 to TRBJ2-1; TRBD1 or TRBD2 may be the D gene (5 bases each). The end of the DNA aligns better with TRBJ2-7, so the J call may be wrong. Germline loops: CDR1 SGDLS, CDR2 YYNGEE. CDR3 length: 15 residues. In nucleotides, the CDR3 is TGTGCCAGCAGCCCGGGACCCGCCTCCTACAATGAGCAGTACTTC. Translation: CASSPGPASYNEQYF.

A remark on this clonotype: At one end the junction does not follow the germline gene, possibly because of a read error. The V gene is TRBV7-2, the J gene TRBJ2-5, with 8 bases identical to TRBD2. The CDR3 loop spans 18 amino acids. Germline values: CDR1 SGHTA, CDR2 FQGNSA. The CDR3 region has the DNA TGTGCCAGCAACTTAAGATGGGCACTAGCGGCCCTCCAAGAGACCCAGTACTTC. This sequence encodes CASNLRWALAALQETQYF.

The rearrangement uses TRBV5-1 and TRBJ2-7; 11 positions match TRBD1. Trimming took 3 bases from V and 4 from J; bases not matched to a gene: 6. The CDR3 has 15 residues. Germline V gives CDR1 SGHRS, CDR2 YFSETQ. CDR3 DNA: TGCGCCAGCAGCTCGAGGGACAGGGGGAAGTACGAGCAGTACTTC. This codes for CASSSRDRGKYEQYF.

This clonotype was seen a handful of times. The chain carries TRBV6-2 or TRBV6-3 and TRBJ2-7; D may be TRBD1 (5 bases). CDR3 length: 12 amino acids. Trimming took 4 bases from V and 5 from J, leaving 9 bases between them. Germline CDR1 is MNHEY and CDR2 is SVGEGT. The CDR3 reads CASSFRTNEQYF. CDR3 bases: TGTGCCAGCAGTTTTAGGACAAACGAGCAGTACTTC.

The V and J genes are TRBV20-1 and TRBJ2-1; no definite D call. Near its end, the DNA agrees better with TRBJ2-7, so the J call may be wrong. The germline CDR1 and CDR2 sequences are DFQATT and SNEGSKA (reference sequence). This CDR3 has 16 residues. CDR3 amino acids: CSARAPRLSSYNEQYF. The CDR3 DNA reads as TGCAGTGCTAGAGCTCCACGCCTAAGCTCCTACAATGAGCAGTACTTC.

The chain carries TRBV4-2 and TRBJ2-7; TRBD1 agrees at 7 bases. This CDR3 comprises 15 residues. The trim removed 0 bases at V and 3 bases at J, leaving 5 bases unmatched. The V gene's germline CDR1 is LGHNA and CDR2 YNFKEQ. CDR3: CASSQDNRGIYEQYF. The CDR3 DNA follows: TGTGCCAGCAGCCAAGATAACAGGGGAATCTACGAGCAGTACTTC.

The chain joins TRBV6-5 to TRBJ2-5; 13 nucleotides align to TRBD2. The CDR3 extends over 16 amino acids. The germline V gene has CDR1 MNHEY and CDR2 SVGAGI. Germline trimming cut 0 bases from V and 4 bases from J; bases unmatched to any gene: 2. The CDR3 region is CASSYSGTSGVETQYF. Here the CDR3 DNA reads TGTGCCAGCAGTTACTCCGGGACTAGCGGGGTAGAGACCCAGTACTTC.

This clonotype was observed a few times. The chain links TRBV20-1 to TRBJ2-1; 11 nucleotides line up with TRBD2. CDR1 is DFQATT, CDR2 SNEGSKA, per germline (reference sequence). This CDR3 region has 16 residues. The V gene end was trimmed by 0 bases and the J gene end by 5 bases; junction bases not matched to a gene: 6. The CDR3 loop reads CSAREPPGLADNEQFF. CDR3 in DNA: TGCAGTGCTAGAGAGCCCCCGGGACTAGCGGACAATGAGCAGTTCTTC.

V gene TRBV29-1 combines with J gene TRBJ2-1; D is perhaps TRBD1 or TRBD2 (5 bases each). Trimming stripped 3 bases from V and 1 base from J, with 22 bases between. CDR3 length equals 18 residues. The germline V gene encodes CDR1 SQVTM and CDR2 ANQGSEA. The CDR3 protein is CSVDGAASRKMSYNEQFF. The DNA of the CDR3 is TGCAGCGTTGATGGGGCTGCTAGCAGGAAAATGTCCTACAATGAGCAGTTCTTC.